The clone carrying this T cell receptor (beta chain) was observed a few times. TCRdb's table, derived via immunoSEQ multiplex PCR, lists solely in-frame clones and lacks some. The sample has about 1 million clones, 75% to 80% seen once; the top ten hold approximately 0.52%. The sample originates from a study of shared clonotypes between healthy human individuals. The CDR3 loop spans 13 amino acids. With 6 bases removed from V and 7 bases from J, the gap between germline ends came to 13 bases. Germline V gene lookup returns CDR1 SNHLY and CDR2 FYNNEI. Sequencing used memory CD4+ T cells from PBMCs. Subset denoted: CD45RA-negative fraction. This TCR came from a man younger than 35 in good health. Some clones in this sample may be carry-over from other donors' samples. The V call is TRBV2, the J call TRBJ1-5, with D tentatively TRBD1 (6 bases). The CDR3 coding sequence is TGTGCCAGCAGCGACAGGTCGGGGCAGCCCCAGCATTTT. Translation gives CASSDRSGQPQHF.